The clone carrying this T cell receptor beta chain came up many times. TCRdb itself ran the RT-PCR reads through MiXCR, one entry per CDR3 protein. The sample shows 550,000 to 750,000 distinct CDR3 sequences, approximately 15% of them seen only once. Germline CDR1 and CDR2: DFQATT and SNEGSKA (reference sequence). Trimming pared 3 bases from V and 3 bases from J, leaving 8 bases between. CDR3 length equals 13 residues. What was sequenced was memory CD4+ T cells from blood. The genes are TRBV20-1 and TRBJ1-4; D is undetermined. The source is a female donor in good health, serving as a healthy control. CDR3 in amino acids: CSASYGPNEKLFF. The DNA for the CDR3 is TGCAGTGCTAGCTACGGGCCTAATGAAAAACTGTTTTTT.